The 10 T cell receptor beta chains below come from one sample, sequenced in a study of technical replicates of blood from a handful of donors. Sequenced by immunoSEQ multiplex PCR; TCRdb stores in-frame clones only, minus some. The sample includes over 70,000 clones, approximately 94% seen only once; the top ten take about 0.35%. Sequencing input: T cells isolated from PBMCs. These receptors were collected from a human donor in good health.

The CDR3 loop is CAWSVVGIGGRWETQYF. Written as DNA, the CDR3 is TGTGCCTGGAGTGTAGTGGGCATTGGCGGGAGATGGGAGACCCAGTACTTC. The V gene is TRBV30, the J gene TRBJ2-5; 7 bases line up with TRBD2. J gave up 5 bases and V 0 bases, and 15 bases lay outside the gene matches. The CDR3 runs 17 residues. CDR1 and CDR2 from the germline V gene are GTSNPN and SVGIG (reference sequence).

The J gene is TRBJ1-5, the V gene TRBV30; TRBD1 matches 8 bases. The germline V gene encodes CDR1 GTSNPN and CDR2 SVGIG (reference sequence). Trimming removed 7 bases from V and 6 bases from J; junction bases left unmatched: 5. The CDR3 is 12 residues long. In nucleotides, the CDR3 is TGTGCCTTCGGACAGGGTATTCAGCCCCAGCATTTT. As protein: CAFGQGIQPQHF.

J is TRBJ2-6 and V is TRBV29-1, with 7 bases matching TRBD1. The V gene end was trimmed by 4 bases and the J gene end by 4 bases; junction bases not matched to a gene: 7. The CDR3 contains 15 residues. Germline V gene sequence: CDR1 SQVTM, CDR2 ANQGSEA. The CDR3: CSVANRGSGANVLTF. Here the CDR3 DNA reads TGCAGCGTTGCAAACAGGGGATCAGGGGCCAACGTCCTGACTTTC.

This chain connects TRBV29-1 to TRBJ2-5; a weak D match, TRBD1 (6 bases). Trimming shortened V by 4 bases and J by 5 bases, and 11 bases separated the two germline ends. CDR1 is SQVTM, CDR2 ANQGSEA, per germline. CDR3 length: 12 amino acids. The CDR3 DNA sequence: TGCAGCGTTGGGGCAGGGGACGAGACCCAGTACTTC. The encoded protein is CSVGAGDETQYF.

This clone appeared a few times. This rearrangement joins TRBV28 to TRBJ1-1; the match to TRBD1 covers 8 bases. Germline CDR1 is MDHEN and CDR2 is SYDVKM. V was pared by 5 bases and J by 7 bases, with 12 bases of the junction left unmatched. The CDR3 sequence is 15 residues long. The CDR3 loop is CASSVSTGGEGEAFF. DNA of the CDR3: TGTGCCAGCAGTGTCTCAACAGGGGGAGAAGGTGAAGCTTTCTTT.

The rearrangement links TRBV11-2 to TRBJ2-5; no definite D call. Germline CDR1 reads SGHAT; CDR2 reads FQNNGV. Trimming shortened V by 5 bases and J by 0 bases, and 13 bases separated the two germline ends. The CDR3 loop spans 15 amino acids. The CDR3: CASSPLSRYQETQYF. The CDR3 coding sequence is TGTGCCAGCAGCCCCCTTTCGAGGTACCAAGAGACCCAGTACTTC.

The CDR3 sequence: CASSSGTSRTGEAFF. CDR3 DNA sequence: TGTGCCAGCAGCTCGGGGACTTCCCGAACGGGAGAAGCTTTCTTT. The chain is built from TRBV7-9 and TRBJ1-1, with a tentative D call TRBD1 (5 bases). The CDR3 totals 15 residues. Germline V gives CDR1 SEHNR, CDR2 FQNEAQ (reference sequence). V was shortened by 4 bases and J by 8 bases, with 20 bases between the two germline ends.

This clone appeared a few times. This chain connects TRBV28 to TRBJ1-1, with D perhaps matching TRBD1 (6 bases). The CDR3 extends over 14 amino acids. V was shortened by 2 bases and J by 3 bases, with 10 bases between the two germline ends. The germline V gene encodes CDR1 MDHEN and CDR2 SYDVKM. CDR3 loop: CASSLHGGDTEAFF. The CDR3 nucleotides are TGTGCCAGCAGTTTACATGGGGGCGACACTGAAGCTTTCTTT.

This sequence joins TRBV6-6 and TRBJ1-5; a possible D gene is TRBD1 (6 bases). The CDR3 length is 15 residues. Looked up from germline, CDR1 is MNHNY and CDR2 is SVGAGI (reference sequence). Trimming took 1 base from V and 4 from J, leaving 11 bases between them. DNA for the CDR3: TGTGCCAGCAGTTACTTAGGGGGTTTGAATCAGCCCCAGCATTTT. Encoded protein: CASSYLGGLNQPQHF.

The V gene is TRBV11-2, the J gene TRBJ2-1; the D is unclear. Germline lookup yields CDR1 SGHAT and CDR2 FQNNGV. The V end was cut by 2 bases, the J end by 0 bases, with 20 bases between. The CDR3 has 19 residues. CDR3 amino acids: CASSLRRQAPASSYNEQFF. Written as DNA, the CDR3 is TGTGCCAGCAGCTTAAGAAGGCAGGCACCCGCGAGCTCCTACAATGAGCAGTTCTTC.